The source of this TCR beta chain is a study of tissue T cells after allogeneic stem cell transplantation. This clone was seen more than once but under ten times. Its antigen is not identified. The genes are named according to mouse. Coverage ceases 1 residue before the CDR3 finishes, and the germline J gene fills in the end. TCRdb keeps only in-frame clones here, not all; method: immunoSEQ multiplex PCR. The data show 9,000 to 13,000 clones, under 40% seen once. Broader study findings: The study did not identify alloreactive or antigen-specific tissue TCRs, and some clones might be persisting host cells. Limitations included a small, clinically heterogeneous cohort and limited sampling depth. Only a limited share of tissue TCRs appeared in blood or spleen.

Time point specified: mouse harvest day 7 after allogeneic transplant. Tail vein injection delivered 10^7 T-cell-depleted bone marrow cells and 10^6 splenic CD5+ T cells. This mouse GVHD model was MHC-mismatched B6 to BALB/c, profiled day 7 or 14. The V and J ends lost 6 bases and 2 bases, in that order; junction bases with no gene match: 1. This CDR3 has 13 amino acids. Germline V gene data show CDR1 as SNHLY and CDR2 as FYNGKV (reference sequence). Sequenced sample: skin. The chain joins TRBV3 to TRBJ1-3; the match to TRBD1 covers 7 bases. The sequence came from a female BALB/c mouse given C57BL/6 T cells with graft-versus-host disease after an allogeneic hematopoietic cell transplant. The CDR3 protein is CASSQGAGNTLYF. CDR3 DNA, as far as it was read: TGTGCCAGCAGTCAGGGGGCTGGAAATACGCTCTAT.